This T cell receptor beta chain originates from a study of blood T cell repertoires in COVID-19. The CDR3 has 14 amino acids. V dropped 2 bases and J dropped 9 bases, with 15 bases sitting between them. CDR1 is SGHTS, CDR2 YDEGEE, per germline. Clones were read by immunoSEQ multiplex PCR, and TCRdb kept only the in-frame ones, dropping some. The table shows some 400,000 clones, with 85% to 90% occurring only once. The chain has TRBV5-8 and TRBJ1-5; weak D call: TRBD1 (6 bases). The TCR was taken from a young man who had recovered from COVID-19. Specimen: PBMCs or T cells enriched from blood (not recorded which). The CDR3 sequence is CASSLSDRSRPQHF. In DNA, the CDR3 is TGTGCCAGCAGCTTATCCGACAGGTCTCGGCCCCAGCATTTT. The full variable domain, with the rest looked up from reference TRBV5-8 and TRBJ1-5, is EAGVTQSPTHLIKTRGQQATLRCSPISGHTSVYWYQQALGLGLQFLLWYDEGEERNRGNFPPRFSGRQFPNYSSELNVNALELEDSALYLCASSLSDRSRPQHFGDGTRLSIL.